Shown below are 6 T cell receptor beta chains from a single sample sequenced in a study of T-cell reconstitution after alpha-beta-depleted transplantation in children (dated by TCRdb to the mid-2010s). Libraries were prepared through PCR. The sequencer was an Illumina HiSeq 2500. TCR library preparation used molecular barcoding, with unique molecular identifiers applied to normalize quantification of the TCRbeta repertoire. TCRdb ran its own pipeline on the public reads, namely fastp trimming at Q25 and MiXCR clone calling, and kept in-frame beta chains. Each CDR3 protein gets just one entry, which takes the most common genes and DNA from the rows behind it. The sample profile shows about 90,000 distinct CDR3 sequences; 15% to 19% of them were found once. Roughly 21% of the sample is held by the ten biggest clonotypes. Interpreted using the paper, the treatment or condition label stands for: allogeneic hematopoietic cell transplantation with graft depleted of TCRalphabeta T cells and CD19 B cells.

Sequencing used PBMCs, mostly from graft donor cells, obtained 180 days after TCRalphabeta/CD19-depleted stem cell transplant. The receptors originated from a male patient aged 2-9 years who had a stem cell transplant for acute lymphoblastic leukemia, so the T cells may come from the graft donor.

CDR3 sequence reads: CASSPGTGGADTQYF. The DNA of the CDR3 is TGTGCCAGCAGTCCCGGGACAGGGGGCGCGGATACGCAGTATTTT. V gene TRBV12-3 or TRBV12-4 combines with J gene TRBJ2-3; 12 nucleotides agree with TRBD1. The CDR3 consists of 15 residues. V trimming: 5 bases; J trimming: 6 bases; junction bases outside the gene matches: 6.

This clonotype was found many times. The chain employs TRBV11-2 and TRBJ2-3; 9 positions agree with TRBD2. This CDR3 has 17 residues. J gave up 2 bases and V 1 base, and 7 bases lay outside the gene matches. CDR1 is SGHAT, CDR2 FQNNGV, per germline. The CDR3 spells CASSLGDSGGNTDTQYF. The CDR3 DNA sequence: TGTGCCAGCAGCTTAGGTGATAGCGGGGGAAACACAGATACGCAGTATTTT.

The V gene is TRBV11-2, the J gene TRBJ2-1, with D perhaps matching TRBD1 (5 bases). Germline values: CDR1 SGHAT, CDR2 FQNNGV. The V gene lost 4 bases and the J gene lost 7 bases, with 17 bases spanning the gap. The CDR3 has 15 residues. This CDR3 is CASSSTTTGRNEQFF. The CDR3 coding sequence is TGTGCCAGCAGCTCTACTACTACAGGAAGGAATGAGCAGTTCTTC.

This clonotype was detected a few times. V is TRBV12-3 or TRBV12-4 and J is TRBJ1-2; D remains ambiguous. The CDR3 runs 13 residues. V was cut by 5 bases and J by 0 bases, with 7 bases left in between. This CDR3 reads CASSPAPNYGYTF. The CDR3 DNA reads TGTGCCAGCAGTCCGGCCCCTAACTATGGCTACACCTTC.

Only one count was recorded for this clonotype. The chain is built from TRBV2 and TRBJ1-1, with a tentative D call TRBD1 (5 bases). Germline values: CDR1 SNHLY, CDR2 FYNNEI. The CDR3 sequence is 12 residues long. Trimming pared 8 bases from V and 10 bases from J, leaving 17 bases between. CDR3 in DNA: TGTGCCAGCGGGGCGGGGCAGCGGGGAGCTTTCTTT. Its translation: CASGAGQRGAFF.

The CDR3 DNA sequence: TGTGCCAGCAGGAGGGTCGGAGAGACCCAGTACTTC. Protein: CASRRVGETQYF. The chain is built from TRBV13 and TRBJ2-5, with a weak D call TRBD2 (5 bases). Germline V gene lookup returns CDR1 PRHDT and CDR2 FYEKMQ (reference sequence). V gave up 6 bases and J gave up 4 bases, with 9 bases separating them. The CDR3 is 12 residues long.